This T cell receptor beta chain was observed in a study of cytomegalovirus exposure and HLA in healthy donors. Study-level points and caveats: The authors confirmed in vitro that a few CMV-associated chains were specific for CMV antigens. Most observed TCR sequences were rare, whereas some public TCRs were detected in many donors.

Regarding this clone: Its cognate antigen is unknown.

Measured with immunoSEQ multiplex PCR; TCRdb has only the in-frame clones, and not every one. In the table there are roughly 60,000 clones, 90% to 95% of which are singletons. The CDR3 has 16 residues. Unmatched junction bases numbered 5, after V lost 5 bases and J lost 3 bases. Germline CDR1 and CDR2: SGHTA and FQGNSA. The sample consisted of PBMCs. The V gene is TRBV7-2, the J gene TRBJ2-6; TRBD1 aligns across 9 bases. The TCR sequence derives from a woman under 30 in good health and CMV-seronegative. CDR3 DNA: TGTGCCAGCAGCACGGGGACAGGGATTGGGGCCAACGTCCTGACTTTC. It specifies CASSTGTGIGANVLTF.